This T cell receptor (beta chain) was observed in a study of post-analysis software for immune sequencing data. Points from the study as a whole: Five or six TRBV segments, TRBV5-6, TRBV5-1 and TRBV20-1 among them, were found more frequent in patients than controls. Those samples that were prepared in the same batch co-clustered strongly by F measure.

This clonotype was counted a few times. Its specificity is not known. Included in the TCR beta cDNA libraries were unique molecular identifiers. Input populations of about 0.95 to 10 million T cells gave rise to roughly 500,000 cDNA molecules. TCRdb re-called the PCR reads through MiXCR, storing one row per CDR3 protein. The sample contains a few hundred thousand distinct CDR3 sequences, less than 40% of which appear only once. V trimming: 4 bases; J trimming: 9 bases; junction bases outside the gene matches: 10. This CDR3 is 14 amino acids long. The germline V gene encodes CDR1 SGHVS and CDR2 FQNEAQ. The source material was blood. This clonotype originated in a girl between 5 and 17 years old with multiple sclerosis. The chain joins TRBV7-8 to TRBJ2-3, with 7 bases identical to TRBD2. The CDR3 protein is CASSSYLGGDTQYF. DNA for the CDR3: TGTGCCAGCAGCTCGTACCTGGGGGGGGACACGCAGTATTTT.